The 22 T cell receptor beta chains below were found in one sample sequenced in a study of shared clonotypes between healthy human individuals. Assay used: immunoSEQ multiplex PCR; TCRdb lists only in-frame clones, some missing. The table has hundreds of thousands of clones, over 70% seen once; the top ten hold 10%. Sequenced sample: memory CD4+ T cells sorted from blood. Subset defined: CD45RA-negative fraction. The source is a man between 25 and 39 years old in good health.

CDR3 loop: CASSEAAGLAGAYEQYF. The CDR3 nucleotides read TGTGCCAGCAGTGAAGCCGCGGGACTAGCGGGAGCCTACGAGCAGTACTTC. The genes are TRBV2 and TRBJ2-7; 14 bases are a match to TRBD2. Germline CDR1 reads SNHLY; CDR2 reads FYNNEI. This CDR3 has 17 amino acids. Losses at the gene ends were 0 bases for V and 2 bases for J; bases not matched to a gene: 3.

The gene calls are TRBV19 and TRBJ2-3; no clear D. CDR3 size: 16 residues. Germline values: CDR1 LNHDA, CDR2 SQIVND (reference sequence). Trimming pared 5 bases from V and 0 bases from J, leaving 15 bases between. CDR3 in amino acids: CASSGPSARSTDTQYF. DNA of the CDR3: TGTGCCAGTAGTGGCCCGTCGGCTCGTAGCACAGATACGCAGTATTTT. Complete variable domain (other parts from reference TRBV19 and TRBJ2-3): DGGITQSPKYLFRKEGQNVTLSCEQNLNHDAMYWYRQDPGQGLRLIYYSQIVNDFQKGDIAEGYSVSREKKESFPLTVTSAQKNPTAFYLCASSGPSARSTDTQYFGPGTRLTVL.

This sequence joins TRBV30 and TRBJ2-7; TRBD1 matches at 7 bases. This CDR3 has 13 amino acids. CDR1 is GTSNPN, CDR2 SVGIG, per germline (reference sequence). J gave up 7 bases and V 0 bases, and 6 bases lay outside the gene matches. In DNA, the CDR3 is TGTGCCTGGAGTGTGACAGGGTCTGGGGAGCAGTACTTC. Translating gives CAWSVTGSGEQYF. The variable domain in full, completed from reference TRBV30 and TRBJ2-7, reads SQTIHQWPATLVQPVGSPLSLECTVEGTSNPNLYWYRQAAGRGLQLLFYSVGIGQISSEVPQNLSASRPQDRQFILSSKKLLLSDSGFYLCAWSVTGSGEQYFGPGTRLTVT.

This chain connects TRBV6-1 to TRBJ1-2; no firm D call. Between the trimmed V and J ends, which lost 0 bases and 4 bases, there was a span of 3 bases. The CDR3 sequence is 12 residues long. Germline V lookup: CDR1 MNHNS, CDR2 SASEGT. The CDR3 reads CASSEAVYGYTF. The CDR3 DNA reads as TGTGCCAGCAGTGAAGCAGTCTATGGCTACACCTTC.

V gene TRBV28 combines with J gene TRBJ2-7, with D perhaps assigned TRBD1 or TRBD2 (5 bases each). Germline lookup yields CDR1 MDHEN and CDR2 SYDVKM. The length of the CDR3 is 15 residues. V lost 6 bases and J lost 0, with 15 bases in between. The CDR3: CASSSLGEHSYEQYF. The DNA for the CDR3 is TGTGCCAGCAGCTCGTTGGGGGAGCACTCCTACGAGCAGTACTTC. The full variable domain, completed using reference TRBV28 and TRBJ2-7, is DVKVTQSSRYLVKRTGEKVFLECVQDMDHENMFWYRQDPGLGLRLIYFSYDVKMKEKGDIPEGYSVSREKKERFSLILESASTNQTSMYLCASSSLGEHSYEQYFGPGTRLTVT.

In DNA form, the CDR3 reads TGTGCCAGCAGCGCCATTGACTCTTCAGCCGGGAAGCAGTACTTC. Translation gives CASSAIDSSAGKQYF. The rearrangement links TRBV7-2 to TRBJ2-7; perhaps TRBD2 as D (5 bases). V lost 5 bases to trimming and J lost 8 bases, with 22 bases between them. The CDR3 contains 15 residues. From germline, CDR1 is SGHTA and CDR2 FQGNSA.

In its sample, this clone is medium-sized. The chain joins TRBV19 to TRBJ2-1, with TRBD2 matching over 8 bases. This CDR3 is 15 amino acids long. In germline, CDR1 is LNHDA, CDR2 SQIVND (reference sequence). The V gene end was trimmed by 6 bases and the J gene end by 3 bases; junction bases not matched to a gene: 7. CDR3 nucleotides: TGTGCCAGTAGATTCGCGGGAGGTCACTACAATGAGCAGTTCTTC. Encoded protein: CASRFAGGHYNEQFF.

Notes on this clone: The junction departs from the called germline gene at one end, perhaps through a read error. This chain links TRBV16 with TRBJ1-5, with a tentative D call TRBD1 (5 bases). The length of the CDR3 is 14 residues. Germline V lookup: CDR1 KGHSY, CDR2 FQNENV. CDR3 DNA sequence: TGTGCCAGCAGCCAATCTACACTAGGGGTGGGAGGCCACTTT. Translation: CASSQSTLGVGGHF. Complete variable domain (other parts from reference TRBV16 and TRBJ1-5): GEEVAQTPKHLVRGEGQKAKLYCAPIKGHSYVFWYQQVLKNEFKFLISFQNENVFDETGMPKERFSAKCLPNSPCSLEIQATKLEDSAVYFCASSQSTLGVGGHFGDGTRLSIL.

The V and J genes are TRBV18 and TRBJ2-6; 7 nucleotides align to TRBD1. Germline assignment: CDR1 KGHSH and CDR2 LQKENI. V lost 6 bases to trimming and J lost 1 base; unmatched junction nucleotides: 6. CDR3 length: 16 residues. CDR3 sequence (DNA): TGTGCCAGCTCGCAGGGACAGTTTTCTGGGGCCAACGTCCTGACTTTC. It translates to CASSQGQFSGANVLTF.

The J gene is TRBJ2-2, the V gene TRBV4-3; D not certain. From germline, CDR1 is LGHNA and CDR2 YSLEER. The CDR3 runs 14 residues. The V gene lost 5 bases and the J gene lost 7 bases, with 14 bases spanning the gap. In DNA form, the CDR3 reads TGCGCCAGCAGCGCCAAGCAGCAGGTCGGGGAGCTGTTTTTT. Residues: CASSAKQQVGELFF.

This clone was detected once. V and J are TRBV5-1 and TRBJ2-7; 7 bases match TRBD1. CDR3 length equals 14 residues. Germline trimming cut 4 bases from V and 2 bases from J; bases unmatched to any gene: 6. Germline CDR1 SGHRS, CDR2 YFSETQ. The CDR3 sequence is CASSRGDSPYEQYF. CDR3 DNA sequence: TGCGCCAGCAGCCGAGGGGACAGCCCCTACGAGCAGTACTTC. The full variable domain, rest sourced from reference TRBV5-1 and TRBJ2-7, is KAGVTQTPRYLIKTRGQQVTLSCSPISGHRSVSWYQQTPGQGLQFLFEYFSETQRNKGNFPGRFSGRQFSNSRSEMNVSTLELGDSALYLCASSRGDSPYEQYFGPGTRLTVT.

The V and J genes are TRBV7-8 and TRBJ1-5, with D unclear. The V and J ends lost 5 bases and 11 bases respectively, with 16 bases between them. Germline loops: CDR1 SGHVS, CDR2 FQNEAQ. There are 13 residues in the CDR3. CDR3 sequence reads: CASSPSAIGAQHF. CDR3 bases: TGTGCCAGCAGCCCTTCAGCGATAGGAGCCCAGCATTTT.

The chain joins TRBV2 to TRBJ2-3; D possibly uses TRBD1 or TRBD2 (6 bases each). In germline, CDR1 is SNHLY, CDR2 FYNNEI. This CDR3 has 15 amino acids. Trimming removed 4 bases from V and 4 bases from J, with 15 bases in between. CDR3 amino acids: CASSGQLRGADTQYF. CDR3 bases: TGTGCCAGCAGTGGGCAGCTTAGGGGGGCAGATACGCAGTATTTT.

This clone has only a few counts. The chain joins TRBV2 to TRBJ1-4, with TRBD1 matching 7 bases. The ends lost 8 bases at V and 4 bases at J; junction bases unmatched: 7. The V gene's germline CDR1 is SNHLY and CDR2 FYNNEI. The CDR3 totals 14 residues. The CDR3 coding sequence is TGTGCCAGCGAATACGACAGGGTTAATGAAAAACTGTTTTTT. It yields the protein CASEYDRVNEKLFF.

This clone was seen a single time. The chain is built from TRBV5-1 and TRBJ2-1; D is unclear. This CDR3 spans 14 amino acids. V lost 3 bases and J lost 2, with 9 bases in between. CDR1 SGHRS and CDR2 YFSETQ come from the germline V gene. The CDR3 bases are TGCGCCAGCAGCTCGGAGTCCACCTACAATGAGCAGTTCTTC. It translates to CASSSESTYNEQFF.

The CDR3 protein is CACRESSGNTIYF. The CDR3 bases are TGTGCCTGCCGAGAGAGCTCTGGAAACACCATATATTTT. J is TRBJ1-3 and V is TRBV6-6; D remains unclear. The CDR3 is 13 amino acids. V was clipped by 11 bases and J by 0 bases, with 11 bases between them. Germline V CDR1 and CDR2: MNHNY, SVGAGI (reference sequence).

The rearrangement uses TRBV6-5 and TRBJ2-7; D tentatively fits TRBD1 or TRBD2 (5 bases each). Germline assignment: CDR1 MNHEY and CDR2 SVGAGI. Trimming removed 2 bases from V and 7 bases from J, with 18 bases in between. The CDR3 length is 15 residues. Here the CDR3 DNA reads TGTGCCAGCAGTTACCCCGGGGCACCACCTCGGGAGCAGTACTTC. This translates into CASSYPGAPPREQYF.

The chain recombines TRBV11-2 with TRBJ2-7; D gene ambiguous. Germline-derived CDR1 and CDR2 are SGHAT and FQNNGV. This CDR3 comprises 14 residues. V dropped 8 bases and J dropped 2 bases, with 16 bases sitting between them. CDR3 sequence reads: CASLDVGGAYEQYF. As DNA, the CDR3 is TGTGCCAGCTTGGACGTAGGTGGAGCCTACGAGCAGTACTTC.

The J gene is TRBJ2-7, the V gene TRBV6-1, with D unclear. V gave up 2 bases and J gave up 2 bases, with 10 bases separating them. Germline CDR1 is MNHNS and CDR2 is SASEGT. This CDR3 region has 14 residues. CDR3 bases: TGTGCCAGCAGTGAATGGGGTGGGCCCTACGAGCAGTACTTC. This gives the protein CASSEWGGPYEQYF.

J is TRBJ2-2 and V is TRBV5-4; the D gene is possibly TRBD1 (5 bases). Per the germline V gene, CDR1 is SGHNT and CDR2 is YYREEE (reference sequence). The CDR3 runs 14 residues. The V end lost 4 bases, the J end lost 2 bases, and 9 bases lay between the germline ends. CDR3 DNA sequence: TGTGCCAGCAGCGACGACAGCAACACCGGGGAGCTGTTTTTT. As protein: CASSDDSNTGELFF. Variable domain in full (rest from reference TRBV5-4 and TRBJ2-2): ETGVTQSPTHLIKTRGQQVTLRCSSQSGHNTVSWYQQALGQGPQFIFQYYREEENGRGNFPPRFSGLQFPNYSSELNVNALELDDSALYLCASSDDSNTGELFFGEGSRLTVL.

This chain connects TRBV11-2 to TRBJ1-3; D perhaps matches TRBD1 (5 bases). The CDR3 is 15 residues long. CDR1 and CDR2 from the germline V gene are SGHAT and FQNNGV. Trimming took off 2 bases at V and 1 base at J, with 9 bases between the two ends. CDR3 nucleotide sequence: TGTGCCAGCAGCTTAATCGGGACGTCTGGAAACACCATATATTTT. Residues: CASSLIGTSGNTIYF.

The chain links TRBV29-1 to TRBJ1-4; D is unclear. Germline V gene lookup returns CDR1 SQVTM and CDR2 ANQGSEA. V lost 3 bases, J lost 4 bases, and 9 bases lay in between. The CDR3 is 13 amino acids. The CDR3 bases are TGCAGCGTTGAGGACGCGATTAATGAAAAACTGTTTTTT. Its translation is CSVEDAINEKLFF.